These 8 T cell receptor beta chains originate from one sample sequenced in a study of cytomegalovirus exposure and HLA in healthy donors. The PCR ran on 60 Vbeta and 13 Jbeta primers. Generated by immunoSEQ multiplex PCR, the TCRdb table keeps only in-frame clones and is missing some. The table lists approximately 97,000 clones, approximately 73% of them singletons. Sequenced: PBMCs. Receptors originate from a man in his forties or fifties in good health and CMV-seronegative.

The rearrangement uses TRBV12-5 and TRBJ1-6; D remains unclear. The CDR3 has 17 amino acids. CDR1 is LGHNT, CDR2 FRNRAP, per germline. Trimming took off 6 bases at V and 4 bases at J, with 19 bases between the two ends. CDR3 in DNA: TGTGCTAGTGGCCGGACGGCGGGCCAGGAGTATAATTCACCCCTCCACTTT. Translated: CASGRTAGQEYNSPLHF.

V is TRBV28 and J is TRBJ1-2, with no clear D. Trimming removed 3 bases at V and 1 base at J, with 9 bases between. Germline CDR1 is MDHEN and CDR2 is SYDVKM. The CDR3 extends over 14 amino acids. Here the CDR3 DNA reads TGTGCCAGCAGTTTTCACGGGATTAACTATGGCTACACCTTC. Residues: CASSFHGINYGYTF.

This clone showed up just a few times. The rearrangement joins TRBV6-1 to TRBJ2-1; D ambiguous. This CDR3 contains 14 residues. Germline loops: CDR1 MNHNS, CDR2 SASEGT. V gave up 2 bases and J gave up 4 bases, with 9 bases separating them. This CDR3 is CASSEIPGYNEQFF. The CDR3 coding sequence is TGTGCCAGCAGTGAAATCCCAGGTTACAATGAGCAGTTCTTC.

This clone was picked up a small number of times. The gene calls are TRBV20-1 and TRBJ2-3, with D possibly being TRBD1 (6 bases). V was pared by 6 bases and J by 3 bases, with 7 bases between. Per the germline V gene, CDR1 is DFQATT and CDR2 is SNEGSKA (reference sequence). CDR3 length: 11 amino acids. The CDR3 loop is CSADRTDTQYF. In DNA, the CDR3 is TGCAGTGCCGACAGGACAGATACGCAGTATTTT.

This clone was picked up one time. This sequence joins TRBV10-3 and TRBJ1-2; 9 nucleotides agree with TRBD1. The germline gives CDR1 ENHRY, CDR2 SYGVKD. This CDR3 has 12 residues. The J segment lost 6 bases and the V segment lost 7 bases, leaving 3 bases of the junction unmatched. The CDR3 DNA is TGTGCCATCACCGGGACAGGGAATGGCTACACCTTC. This codes for CAITGTGNGYTF.

V and J are TRBV11-2 and TRBJ1-2; tentative D call: TRBD1 (5 bases). Trimming took 0 bases from V and 4 from J, leaving 9 bases between them. Per the germline V gene, CDR1 is SGHAT and CDR2 is FQNNGV. The CDR3 has 14 residues. The DNA of the CDR3 is TGTGCCAGCAGCTTAGATAAGGGGCCCTATGGCTACACCTTC. This translates into CASSLDKGPYGYTF.

This clone was seen a handful of times. The CDR3, as DNA: TGTGCCAGCTCGTCGGACAGACCAGATGAGCAGTTCTTC. Its protein product is CASSSDRPDEQFF. This rearrangement joins TRBV27 to TRBJ2-1; D possibly corresponds to TRBD1 (6 bases). Germline CDR1 and CDR2: MNHEY and SMNVEV (reference sequence). The CDR3 extends over 13 amino acids. Trimming left V 8 bases short and J 8 bases short, with 16 bases between.

The chain uses TRBV19 and TRBJ1-1, with TRBD1 as a possible D gene (5 bases). The length of the CDR3 is 14 residues. CDR1 LNHDA and CDR2 SQIVND come from the germline V gene (reference sequence). V was trimmed by 9 bases and J by 5 bases, leaving 19 bases between them. The CDR3 here is CASFQGRSRTEAFF. In DNA form, the CDR3 reads TGTGCCAGCTTTCAGGGTCGAAGTAGGACTGAAGCTTTCTTT.